This entry describes one T cell receptor (beta chain). The source of the sample is a study of T cell changes during pregnancy in multiple sclerosis. The assay was immunoSEQ multiplex PCR, and TCRdb's table has in-frame clones only and misses some. The sample carries approximately 100,000 clones, 75% to 95% recorded once. The CDR3 consists of 14 residues. Per the germline V gene, CDR1 is SQVTM and CDR2 is ANQGSEA. V shed 7 bases and J shed 3 bases, with 18 bases lying between them. This chain links TRBV29-1 with TRBJ1-1; possible D gene TRBD1, 5 bases. The sample in question was peripheral blood, obtained before pregnancy. The clonotype comes from a female donor with multiple sclerosis, enrolled in a pregnancy study. The CDR3 nucleotides read TGCAGCGGTGGGCGGGGGGAAGGGTACACTGAAGCTTTCTTT. Its protein product is CSGGRGEGYTEAFF.